The present entry profiles one T cell receptor (beta chain) with its context. The data stem from a study of molecular identifiers for immune sequencing clone quantification. Across the study: Replicate RNA came from about 20,000 or 100,000 naive CD8 cells and was split five ways, and four parts were sequenced.

Generation of bulk TCR libraries relied on previously described methods and listed TCR primers. Each CDR3 protein gets one entry after TCRdb re-called the PCR reads with MiXCR. Of about 97,000 distinct CDR3 sequences in the sample, about 35% were seen once. CDR1 is DFQATT, CDR2 SNEGSKA, per germline (reference sequence). The CDR3 is 14 amino acids. J gave up 4 bases and V 4 bases, and 1 base lay outside the gene matches. Libraries of naive CD8 T cells were made from around 20,000 to 1,000,000 sorted cells. They used 10%, 30% or 50% RNA. This TCR came from a human donor in good health. Some libraries in this study had Jurkat cell RNA spiked in. The specimen sequenced was naive CD8+ T cells from blood, with Jurkat cell RNA spiked in. The subset denotes: FACS-sorted CD8+CD4-CCR7+CD45RA+ naive T cells. This rearrangement joins TRBV20-1 to TRBJ2-1; 13 bases agree with TRBD2. DNA of the CDR3: TGCAGTGCTAAACTAGCGGGAGGGTACAATGAGCAGTTCTTC. Amino acids: CSAKLAGGYNEQFF.